One T cell receptor beta chain is described in this entry. This sample is drawn from a study of blood T cell repertoires in COVID-19. The CDR3 is made up of 13 amino acids. The V gene's germline CDR1 is MNHEY and CDR2 SMNVEV (reference sequence). Deletions cut 1 base from V and 5 bases from J, with 6 bases between. Clones were sequenced by immunoSEQ multiplex PCR, and TCRdb holds only the in-frame ones, with some missing. Here the sample spans 350,000 to 400,000 clones, roughly nine tenths being singletons. This clonotype was obtained from a woman between 25 and 40 years old with COVID-19, enrolled during active disease. The V gene is TRBV27, the J gene TRBJ2-4; the D is unclear. The specimen was peripheral blood. For the CDR3, the DNA is TGTGCCAGCAGTTTATACAGAGAAAACATTCAGTACTTC. Its protein product is CASSLYRENIQYF.